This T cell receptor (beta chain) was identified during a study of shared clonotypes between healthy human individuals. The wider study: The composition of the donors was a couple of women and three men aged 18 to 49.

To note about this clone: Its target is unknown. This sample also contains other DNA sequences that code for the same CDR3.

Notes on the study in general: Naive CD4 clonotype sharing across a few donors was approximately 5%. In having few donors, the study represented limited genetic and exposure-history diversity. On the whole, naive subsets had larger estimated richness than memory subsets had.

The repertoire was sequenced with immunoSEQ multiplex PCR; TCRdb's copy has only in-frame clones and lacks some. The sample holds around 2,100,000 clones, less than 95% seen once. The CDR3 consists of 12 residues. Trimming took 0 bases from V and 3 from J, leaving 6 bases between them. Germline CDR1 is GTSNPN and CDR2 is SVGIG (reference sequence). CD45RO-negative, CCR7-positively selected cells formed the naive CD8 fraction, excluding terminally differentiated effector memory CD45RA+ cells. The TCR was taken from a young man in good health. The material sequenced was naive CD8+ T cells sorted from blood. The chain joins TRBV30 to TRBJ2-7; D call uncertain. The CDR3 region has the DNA TGTGCCTGGAGTGTCCCAAGCTACGAGCAGTACTTC. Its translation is CAWSVPSYEQYF.